This T cell receptor (beta chain) was observed in a study of cytomegalovirus exposure and HLA in healthy donors. Study in general: A later analysis reported the roughly 130 validation repertoires used the same platform as the approximately 700 first-cohort repertoires.

Comment on this clone: Antigen specificity is unknown.

V dropped 0 bases and J dropped 3; count of bases not matched to a gene: 1. Germline lookup yields CDR1 SGHTA and CDR2 FQGTGA. This CDR3 comprises 14 residues. The assay was immunoSEQ multiplex PCR, and TCRdb's table has in-frame clones only and misses some. Of 180,000 or so clones in the sample, approximately 89% were seen once. Whole-study findings and limits: Published work reported that the classifier diagnosed cytomegalovirus status with high specificity and sensitivity. Researchers catalogued about 150 TCR beta chains as cytomegalovirus-associated.

The sample was PBMCs. This sequence joins TRBV7-3 and TRBJ1-1; TRBD1 aligns across 7 bases. The clonotype comes from a man younger than 40 in good health and CMV-seropositive. CDR3 DNA sequence: TGTGCCAGCAGCTTAACCGGGACAGACACTGAAGCTTTCTTT. Translation gives CASSLTGTDTEAFF. Full variable domain (outside the CDR3, taken from reference TRBV7-3 and TRBJ1-1): GAGVSQTPSNKVTEKGKYVELRCDPISGHTALYWYRQSLGQGPEFLIYFQGTGAADDSGLPNDRFFAVRPEGSVSTLKIQRTERGDSAVYLCASSLTGTDTEAFFGQGTRLTVV.